These 3 T cell receptor beta chains share one sample of origin, sequenced in a study of beta chain features in type 1 diabetes. The isolated RNA, all of it, was reverse transcribed, so expressed TCRB transcripts were what got sequenced. TCRdb keeps only in-frame clones here, not all; method: immunoSEQ multiplex PCR. The data hold 330,000 or so clones, with roughly a fifth observed a single time. Sequenced: naive CD4+ T cells from blood. The receptors were sampled from a woman younger than 35 in good health.

The V call is TRBV29-1, the J call TRBJ2-1; 9 bases are a match to TRBD2. Germline CDR1 is SQVTM and CDR2 is ANQGSEA. The CDR3 has 13 residues. V dropped 4 bases and J dropped 6; count of bases not matched to a gene: 4. In nucleotides, the CDR3 is TGCAGCGTTGGAACTAGCGGGTTCAATGAGCAGTTCTTC. This encodes CSVGTSGFNEQFF.

This clone was recorded a few times. The chain links TRBV7-9 to TRBJ2-5; 10 nucleotides line up with TRBD1. The CDR3 runs 13 residues. Germline loops: CDR1 SEHNR, CDR2 FQNEAQ (reference sequence). Trimming cost V 5 bases and J 4 bases; bases outside gene matches: 1. The CDR3 reads CASSRTGGETQYF. The CDR3 nucleotides read TGTGCCAGCAGCCGGACAGGGGGAGAGACCCAGTACTTC.

This clone was counted only a few times. The chain couples TRBV4-1 to TRBJ2-5; TRBD1 might be the D (7 bases). V was shortened by 4 bases and J by 4 bases, with 13 bases between the two germline ends. The germline gives CDR1 MGHRA, CDR2 YSYEKL. This CDR3 region has 14 residues. The chain's CDR3 is CASSRAGGRETQYF. The CDR3 nucleotides are TGCGCCAGCAGCCGGGCAGGGGGGAGAGAGACCCAGTACTTC.